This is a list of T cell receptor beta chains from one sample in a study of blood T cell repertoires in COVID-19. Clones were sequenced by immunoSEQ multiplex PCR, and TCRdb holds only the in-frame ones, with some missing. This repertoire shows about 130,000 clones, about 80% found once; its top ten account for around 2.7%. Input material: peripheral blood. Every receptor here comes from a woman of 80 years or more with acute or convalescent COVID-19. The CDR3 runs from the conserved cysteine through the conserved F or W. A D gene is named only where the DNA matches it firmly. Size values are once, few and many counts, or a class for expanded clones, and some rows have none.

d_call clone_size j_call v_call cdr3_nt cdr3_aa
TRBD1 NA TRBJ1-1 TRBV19 TGTGCCAGTAGTACCTTCCCAGGACAGGCAAAGAACACTGAAGCTTTCTTT CASSTFPGQAKNTEAFF
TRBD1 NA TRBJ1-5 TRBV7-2 TGTGCCAGCAGCAAGACAGGGGAGTCAATATACGAGAATCAGCCCCAGCATTTT CASSKTGESIYENQPQHF
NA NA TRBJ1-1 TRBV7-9 TGTGCCAGCAGCTTACCTGAAAGGGGCCTAGAGAACACTGAAGCTTTCTTT CASSLPERGLENTEAFF
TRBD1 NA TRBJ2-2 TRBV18 TGTGCCAGCTCACTCACAGGGGGCGATTGGACCGGGGAGCTGTTTTTT CASSLTGGDWTGELFF
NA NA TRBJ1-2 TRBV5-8 TGTGCCAGCAGCTCGGGTTCCCCCTATGGCTACACCTTC CASSSGSPYGYTF
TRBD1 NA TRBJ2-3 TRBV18 TGTGCCAGCTCACCAGGGACAGGGAACACAGATACGCAGTATTTT CASSPGTGNTDTQYF
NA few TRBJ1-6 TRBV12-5 TGTGCTAGTGGGCCGGGGATCGAGAATTCACCCCTCCACTTT CASGPGIENSPLHF
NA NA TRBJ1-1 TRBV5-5 TGTGCCAGCAGCTTACAGGGACAGAACACTGAAGCTTTCTTT CASSLQGQNTEAFF
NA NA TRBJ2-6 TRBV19 TGTGCCAGTAACCCACACCGGGGAAGTGGGGCCAACGTCCTGACTTTC CASNPHRGSGANVLTF
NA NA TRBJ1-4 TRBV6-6 TGTGCCAGCAGGCCGGGGGGAGATGAAAAACTGTTTTTT CASRPGGDEKLFF
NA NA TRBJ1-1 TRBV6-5 TGTGCCAGCCCCGATCGGGGGTGGGTAGGAGCTTTCTTT CASPDRGWVGAFF
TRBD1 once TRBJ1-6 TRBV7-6 TGTGCCAGCAGCAACACAGGGGGACCCCTCCACTTT CASSNTGGPLHF
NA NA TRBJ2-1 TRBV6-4 TGTGCCAGCAGTGGACAGAGCTCCTACAATGAGCAGTTCTTC CASSGQSSYNEQFF
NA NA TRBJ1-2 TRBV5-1 TGCGCCAGCAGCTCAGCCGTTGGACAGTATGCCCCCTATGGCTACACCTTC CASSSAVGQYAPYGYTF
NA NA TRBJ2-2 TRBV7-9 TGTGCCAGCAGCTCCTTATGGGTATTGGGGCGGCGCACCGGGGAGCTGTTTTTT CASSSLWVLGRRTGELFF
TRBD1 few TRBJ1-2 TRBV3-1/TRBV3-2 TGTGCCAGCAGCCAGGGACAGGGTAGGGGCTACACCTTC CASSQGQGRGYTF
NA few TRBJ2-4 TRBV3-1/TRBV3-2 TGTGCCAGCAGCCCCTCTATGGGGGGGGCAGACATTCAGTACTTC CASSPSMGGADIQYF